This T cell receptor (beta chain) was profiled in a study of cytomegalovirus exposure and HLA in healthy donors. Researchers ran the PCR with 60 Vbeta and 13 Jbeta primers. Generated by immunoSEQ multiplex PCR, the TCRdb table keeps only in-frame clones and is missing some. Here the sample spans under 200,000 clones, approximately 65% being singletons. The study, taken as a whole, reports: Cytomegalovirus status, reportedly, was diagnosed with high specificity and sensitivity by the classifier. The authors listed 180 or so TCR beta chains as cytomegalovirus-associated.

The CDR3 consists of 16 residues. Points on this clone: Its target is unknown.

The chain has TRBV21-1 and TRBJ2-1; TRBD2, the table's D call, lacks a check against the DNA. TRBV21-1 is classified as a pseudogene. The TCR originated in a man aged 40-50 years in good health and CMV-seronegative. The material sequenced was PBMCs. Written as DNA, the CDR3 is TGTGCCAGCAGCAAAGTTACGCCGCTAGCAGGCGATGAGCAGTTCTTC. Translating it yields CASSKVTPLAGDEQFF.